This TCR beta chain stems from a study of cytomegalovirus exposure and HLA in healthy donors. Study background: Unique TCR beta sequences numbering approximately 120 million came from 190 million or so T cells in an earlier analysis. Regarding the study as a whole: One later analysis reportedly identified an Asian-associated ancestry cluster that showed fewer N-insertions than the roughly 670-donor mean. As confirmed in vitro, three CMV-associated chains were specific for CMV antigens.

In regard to this clone: Antigen unknown.

Primers for the PCR totalled 60 Vbeta and 13 Jbeta. Clones were sequenced by immunoSEQ multiplex PCR, and TCRdb holds only the in-frame ones, with some missing. This table has some 90,000 clones, 82% appearing once. The sequence derives from a man in his fifties or sixties in good health and CMV-seronegative. Sequenced input: PBMCs.

In DNA form, the CDR3 reads TGTGCCAGCAGTGAGGCGAGGGACAGTGGGACAGATACGCAGTATTTT. Its protein product is CASSEARDSGTDTQYF. The chain recombines TRBV2 with TRBJ2-3, with 7 bases matching TRBD1. CDR3 length: 16 amino acids. CDR1 is SNHLY and CDR2 is FYNNEI in the germline V gene. Germline trimming cut 3 bases from V and 3 bases from J; bases unmatched to any gene: 9.